Listed here are 15 T cell receptor beta chains from one sample, sequenced in a study of blood T cells in healthy people across ages. A second PCR, run for roughly 7 to 11 cycles, used a sample-barcoded 5' primer plus a J-beta primer mix. In TCRdb, the 5' RACE reads were re-called with MiXCR into one record per CDR3 protein. This sample yields around 700,000 distinct CDR3 sequences, of which roughly 25% are seen a single time; under 10% belongs to the top ten. Separately, the same data were catalogued under a study of T cells of mothers and their children.

The sequenced sample was blood. The receptors come from a boy younger than 18 in good health.

Only a few counts were recorded for this clonotype. The chain joins TRBV7-3 to TRBJ1-2, with D perhaps matching TRBD1 (5 bases). This CDR3 spans 15 amino acids. Germline V gives CDR1 SGHTA, CDR2 FQGTGA. V gave up 5 bases and J gave up 2 bases, with 15 bases separating them. CDR3 coding DNA: TGTGCCAGCAGCCCAAATGGGGGAGGCAACTATGGCTACACCTTC. Its translation: CASSPNGGGNYGYTF.

This clonotype was observed a few times. The rearrangement joins TRBV28 to TRBJ1-2, with 9 bases lining up with TRBD1. V shed 7 bases and J 5 bases; nucleotides not matched to a gene: 8. This CDR3 spans 14 amino acids. The V gene's germline CDR1 is MDHEN and CDR2 SYDVKM. The CDR3 reads CASILQGALYGYTF. The CDR3 bases are TGTGCCAGCATATTACAGGGGGCGCTTTATGGCTACACCTTC.

The V call is TRBV20-1, the J call TRBJ2-5; 10 bases line up with TRBD2. Germline lookup yields CDR1 DFQATT and CDR2 SNEGSKA (reference sequence). The CDR3 covers 16 residues. Trimming removed 3 bases from V and 1 base from J; junction bases left unmatched: 8. CDR3 loop: CSASGDLAGVQETQYF. Here the CDR3 DNA reads TGCAGTGCTAGCGGGGACCTAGCGGGAGTCCAAGAGACCCAGTACTTC.

A few counts support this clonotype. The J gene is TRBJ2-1, the V gene TRBV29-1; 7 nucleotides line up with TRBD2. V lost 3 bases and J lost 0; bases outside the gene matches: 8. Looked up from germline, CDR1 is SQVTM and CDR2 is ANQGSEA. This CDR3 is 16 amino acids long. The CDR3 region is CSVEVRGGSSYNEQFF. In nucleotides, the CDR3 is TGCAGCGTTGAGGTTAGGGGAGGGAGCTCCTACAATGAGCAGTTCTTC.

The chain has TRBV9 and TRBJ2-1, with a tentative D call TRBD2 (5 bases). The CDR3 is made up of 15 amino acids. Germline CDR1 reads SGDLS; CDR2 reads YYNGEE. Deletions cut 0 bases from V and 3 bases from J, with 10 bases between. The CDR3 nucleotides read TGTGCCAGCAGCGTAGCGGCGGGTTACTACAATGAGCAGTTCTTC. Translation gives CASSVAAGYYNEQFF.

The chain combines TRBV25-1 with TRBJ2-5; 7 bases are shared with TRBD1. This CDR3 is built from 14 residues. V lost 3 bases to trimming and J lost 1 base; unmatched junction nucleotides: 2. The germline V gene encodes CDR1 MGHDK and CDR2 SYGVNS. DNA for the CDR3: TGTGCCAGCAGTGAGGACAGGACCCAAGAGACCCAGTACTTC. This gives the protein CASSEDRTQETQYF.

This clonotype was picked up a small number of times. The CDR3 reads CSVKGTSNSPLHF. DNA for the CDR3: TGCAGCGTTAAGGGGACTTCGAATTCACCCCTCCACTTT. This rearrangement joins TRBV29-1 to TRBJ1-6; D is possibly TRBD1 (5 bases). The CDR3 is made up of 13 amino acids. CDR1 SQVTM and CDR2 ANQGSEA come from the germline V gene. Trimming pared 5 bases from V and 7 bases from J, leaving 12 bases between.

Only a few counts were recorded for this clonotype. Germline is not matched at one junction end, which may reflect a read error. The chain uses TRBV5-6 and TRBJ2-5; unclear D gene. Germline V gene sequence: CDR1 SGHDT, CDR2 YYEEEE. The CDR3 contains 12 residues. CDR3 sequence reads: CASSLYRATNRF. The CDR3 DNA reads as TGTGCCAGCAGCTTATACAGAGCCACCAATAGGTTC.

This chain links TRBV11-2 with TRBJ2-1; TRBD1 aligns across 8 bases. In germline, CDR1 is SGHAT, CDR2 FQNNGV. The V gene end was trimmed by 7 bases and the J gene end by 9 bases; junction bases not matched to a gene: 11. The CDR3 is 14 amino acids. For the CDR3, the DNA is TGTGCCAGCAACGGCCGGACAGGGCGGGGTGAGCAGTTCTTC. Its translation is CASNGRTGRGEQFF.

This clonotype was seen more than once but under ten times. The J gene is TRBJ2-3, the V gene TRBV7-9, with D perhaps TRBD2 (5 bases). CDR3 length: 14 amino acids. From germline, CDR1 is SEHNR and CDR2 FQNEAQ (reference sequence). V lost 3 bases and J lost 6, with 13 bases in between. CDR3 in DNA: TGTGCCAGCAGCTTCGTCCGGCCGGGGGATACGCAGTATTTT. Amino acid sequence: CASSFVRPGDTQYF. Supplemented by reference TRBV7-9 and TRBJ2-3, the full variable domain reads DTGVSQNPRHKITKRGQNVTFRCDPISEHNRLYWYRQTLGQGPEFLTYFQNEAQLEKSRLLSDRFSAERPKGSFSTLEIQRTEQGDSAMYLCASSFVRPGDTQYFGPGTRLTVL.

This clonotype showed up just a few times. CDR3 bases: TGCGCCAGCAGCCCCGGCCGGGACACCGGTTGGAACGAGCAGTACTTC. This translates into CASSPGRDTGWNEQYF. This chain connects TRBV5-1 to TRBJ2-5, with D perhaps TRBD1 (6 bases). The better agreement between TRBJ2-7 and the DNA end casts doubt on the J call. The germline V gene has CDR1 SGHRS and CDR2 YFSETQ. The CDR3 consists of 16 residues.

The CDR3 DNA follows: TGCAGCGTACGGGACAGTGGTAATTCACCCCTCCACTTT. The encoded protein is CSVRDSGNSPLHF. This sequence joins TRBV29-1 and TRBJ1-6; 7 bases are shared with TRBD1. With 6 bases clipped from V and 6 bases from J, the junction kept 5 bases outside the gene matches. Germline CDR1 SQVTM, CDR2 ANQGSEA. CDR3 size: 13 residues.

This clonotype was detected only a few times. V is TRBV12-5 and J is TRBJ2-7, with D perhaps being TRBD1 or TRBD2 (5 bases each). The V end lost 5 bases, the J end lost 7 bases, and 21 bases lay between the germline ends. The CDR3 spans 15 residues. The germline V gene has CDR1 LGHNT and CDR2 FRNRAP. This chain's CDR3 is CASGTARLGGWEQYF. The CDR3 DNA reads as TGTGCTAGTGGTACCGCCCGCCTTGGGGGTTGGGAGCAGTACTTC. The full variable domain, with the rest looked up from reference TRBV12-5 and TRBJ2-7, is DARVTQTPRHKVTEMGQEVTMRCQPILGHNTVFWYRQTMMQGLELLAYFRNRAPLDDSGMPKDRFSAEMPDATLATLKIQPSEPRDSAVYFCASGTARLGGWEQYFGPGTRLTVT.

The rearrangement uses TRBV28 and TRBJ1-4; D gene uncertain. The CDR3 runs to 15 residues. The ends were cut back, 2 bases at V and 7 bases at J, with 14 bases in the middle. CDR1 and CDR2 (germline): MDHEN, SYDVKM. The CDR3 spells CASSLLSAGSEKLFF. The CDR3 DNA sequence: TGTGCCAGCAGTTTACTTTCGGCAGGTAGTGAAAAACTGTTTTTT.

The rearrangement links TRBV29-1 to TRBJ2-1; D call uncertain. Trimming left V 2 bases short and J 0 bases short, with 5 bases between. Germline CDR1 reads SQVTM; CDR2 reads ANQGSEA. The CDR3 has 13 residues. CDR3 in amino acids: CSVESLSYNEQFF. The CDR3 DNA follows: TGCAGCGTTGAAAGCCTCTCCTACAATGAGCAGTTCTTC.